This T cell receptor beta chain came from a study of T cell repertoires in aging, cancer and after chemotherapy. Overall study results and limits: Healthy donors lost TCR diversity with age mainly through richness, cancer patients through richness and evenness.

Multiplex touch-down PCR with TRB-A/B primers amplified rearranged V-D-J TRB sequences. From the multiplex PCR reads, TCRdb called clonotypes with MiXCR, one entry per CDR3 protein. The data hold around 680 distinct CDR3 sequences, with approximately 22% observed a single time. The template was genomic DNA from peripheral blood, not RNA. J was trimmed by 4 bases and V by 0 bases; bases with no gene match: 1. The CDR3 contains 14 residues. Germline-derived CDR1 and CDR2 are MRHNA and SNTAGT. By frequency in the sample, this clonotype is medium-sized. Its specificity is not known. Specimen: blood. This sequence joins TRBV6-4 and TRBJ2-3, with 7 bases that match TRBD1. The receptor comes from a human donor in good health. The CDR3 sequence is CASSDSGGADTQYF. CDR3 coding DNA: TGTGCCAGCAGTGACTCAGGGGGCGCAGATACGCAGTATTTT.